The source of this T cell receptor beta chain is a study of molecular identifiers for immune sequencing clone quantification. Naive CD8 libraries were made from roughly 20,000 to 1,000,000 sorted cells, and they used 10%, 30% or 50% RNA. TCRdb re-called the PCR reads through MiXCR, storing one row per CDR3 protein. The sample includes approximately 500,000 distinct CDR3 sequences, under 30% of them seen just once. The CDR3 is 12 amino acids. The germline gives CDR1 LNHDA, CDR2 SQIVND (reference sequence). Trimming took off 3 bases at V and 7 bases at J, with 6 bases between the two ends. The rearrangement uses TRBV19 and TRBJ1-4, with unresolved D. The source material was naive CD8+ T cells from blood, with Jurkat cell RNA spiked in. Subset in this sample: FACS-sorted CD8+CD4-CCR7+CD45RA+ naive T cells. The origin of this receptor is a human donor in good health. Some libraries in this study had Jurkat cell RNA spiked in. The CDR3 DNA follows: TGTGCCAGTAGTATCGGTTTTGAAAAACTGTTTTTT. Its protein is CASSIGFEKLFF.